This TCR beta chain was recorded in a study of Ad26.COV2.S vaccination and SARS-CoV-2 variants. Some clones are missing from TCRdb's copy, which holds only in-frame ones; the method was immunoSEQ multiplex PCR. The repertoire holds over 350,000 clones, with approximately 91% as singletons. Notes on this clone: The antigen is not known.

The V end was cut by 5 bases, the J end by 0 bases, with 13 bases between. The CDR3 is 14 amino acids. In germline, CDR1 is SQVTM, CDR2 ANQGSEA. Treatment meaning: some 19 received Ad26.COV2.S at low or high dose, single or two shots; about five received placebo; per-sample allocation not given. The study sampled participants on day 63 after the first vaccine or placebo injection. Wuhan-strain spike was delivered by a replication-incompetent Ad26 vector. Study observations and caveats: Placebo recipients trailed vaccine recipients in spike-specific TCR breadth. Overall T cell responses may have been underestimated by the analyses of TCR breadth and depth. Breadth, reportedly substantial, characterized the spike-specific CD8+ and CD4+ T cell responses after vaccination.

The sequence was collected from a person between 18 and 65 years old who received the Ad26.COV2.S COVID-19 vaccine or a placebo. Sequences were derived from peripheral blood, sampled in a trial of Ad26.COV2.S vaccine versus placebo. The gene calls are TRBV29-1 and TRBJ1-1; D gene unclear. The chain's CDR3 is CSVLAAGMNTEAFF. The CDR3 DNA is TGCAGCGTTCTGGCGGCCGGGATGAACACTGAAGCTTTCTTT. The whole variable domain, remainder taken from reference TRBV29-1 and TRBJ1-1, is SAVISQKPSRDICQRGTSLTIQCQVDSQVTMMFWYRQQPGQSLTLIATANQGSEATYESGFVIDKFPISRPNLTFSTLTVSNMSPEDSSIYLCSVLAAGMNTEAFFGQGTRLTVV.